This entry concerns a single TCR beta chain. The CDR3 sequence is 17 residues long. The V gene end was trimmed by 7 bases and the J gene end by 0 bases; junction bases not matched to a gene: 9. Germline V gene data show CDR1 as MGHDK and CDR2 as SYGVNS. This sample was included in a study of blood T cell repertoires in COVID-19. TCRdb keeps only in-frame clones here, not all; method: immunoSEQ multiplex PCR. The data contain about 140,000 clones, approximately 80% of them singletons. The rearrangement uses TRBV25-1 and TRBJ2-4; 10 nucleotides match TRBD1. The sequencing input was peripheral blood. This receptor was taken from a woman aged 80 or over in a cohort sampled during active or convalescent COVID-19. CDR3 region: CASTRQGAFLAKNIQYF. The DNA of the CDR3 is TGTGCCAGCACTCGACAGGGGGCTTTCTTAGCCAAAAACATTCAGTACTTC.